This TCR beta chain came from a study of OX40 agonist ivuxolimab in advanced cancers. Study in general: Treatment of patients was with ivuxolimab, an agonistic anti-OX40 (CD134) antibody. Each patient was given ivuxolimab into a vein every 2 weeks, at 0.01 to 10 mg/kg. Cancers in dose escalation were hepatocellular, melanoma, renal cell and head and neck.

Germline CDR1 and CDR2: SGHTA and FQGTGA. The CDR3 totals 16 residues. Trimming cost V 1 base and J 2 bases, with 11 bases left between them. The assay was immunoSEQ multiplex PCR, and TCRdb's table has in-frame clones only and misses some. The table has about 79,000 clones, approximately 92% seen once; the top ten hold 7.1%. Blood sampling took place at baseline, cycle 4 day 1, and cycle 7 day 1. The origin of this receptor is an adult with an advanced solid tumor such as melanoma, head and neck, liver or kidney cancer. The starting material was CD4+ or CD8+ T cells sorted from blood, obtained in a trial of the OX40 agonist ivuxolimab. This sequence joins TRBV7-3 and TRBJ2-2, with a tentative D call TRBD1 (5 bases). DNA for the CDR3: TGTGCCAGCAGCTTAAAACCCAGGGTCAACACCGGGGAGCTGTTTTTT. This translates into CASSLKPRVNTGELFF.